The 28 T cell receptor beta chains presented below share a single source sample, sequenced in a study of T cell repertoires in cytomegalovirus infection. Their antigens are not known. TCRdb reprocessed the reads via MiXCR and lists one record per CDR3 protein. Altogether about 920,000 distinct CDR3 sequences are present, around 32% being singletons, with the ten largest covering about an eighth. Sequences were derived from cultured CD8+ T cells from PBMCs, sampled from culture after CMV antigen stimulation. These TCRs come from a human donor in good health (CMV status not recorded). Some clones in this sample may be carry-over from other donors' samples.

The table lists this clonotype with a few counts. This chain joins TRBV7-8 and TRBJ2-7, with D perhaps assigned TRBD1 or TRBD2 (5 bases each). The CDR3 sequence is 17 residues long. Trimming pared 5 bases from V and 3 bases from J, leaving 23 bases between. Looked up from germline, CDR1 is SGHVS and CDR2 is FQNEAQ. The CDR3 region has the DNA TGTGCCAGCAGCCCCCCTTGGTCGGGGCCTACTGACTACGAGCAGTACTTC. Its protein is CASSPPWSGPTDYEQYF.

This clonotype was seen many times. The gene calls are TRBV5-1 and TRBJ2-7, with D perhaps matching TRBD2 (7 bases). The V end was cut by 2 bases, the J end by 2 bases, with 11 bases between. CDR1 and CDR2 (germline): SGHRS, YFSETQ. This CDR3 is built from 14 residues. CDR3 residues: CASSFDGGPYEQYF. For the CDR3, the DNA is TGCGCCAGCAGCTTTGACGGGGGGCCCTACGAGCAGTACTTC.

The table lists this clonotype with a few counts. Written as DNA, the CDR3 is TGTGCCAGCAGCGGCAGGGTCCCTGGCTACACCTTC. Translation: CASSGRVPGYTF. V gene TRBV7-8 combines with J gene TRBJ1-2, with D perhaps matching TRBD1 (5 bases). Trimming stripped 5 bases from V and 7 bases from J, with 11 bases between. Germline V lookup: CDR1 SGHVS, CDR2 FQNEAQ. The CDR3 runs 12 residues.

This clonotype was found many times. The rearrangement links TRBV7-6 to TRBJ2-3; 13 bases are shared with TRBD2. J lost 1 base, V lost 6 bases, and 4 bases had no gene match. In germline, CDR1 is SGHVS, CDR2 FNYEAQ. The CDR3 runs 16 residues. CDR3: CASSPGTSGGTDTQYF. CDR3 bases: TGTGCCAGCAGTCCCGGGACTAGCGGGGGCACAGATACGCAGTATTTT.

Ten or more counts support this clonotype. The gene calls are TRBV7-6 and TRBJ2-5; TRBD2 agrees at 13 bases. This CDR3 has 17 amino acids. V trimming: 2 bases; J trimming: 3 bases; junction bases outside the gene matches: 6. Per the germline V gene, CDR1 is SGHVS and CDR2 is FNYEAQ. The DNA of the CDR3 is TGTGCCAGCAGCTTAACATTAGGGACTAGCGGGAAAGAGACCCAGTACTTC. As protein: CASSLTLGTSGKETQYF.

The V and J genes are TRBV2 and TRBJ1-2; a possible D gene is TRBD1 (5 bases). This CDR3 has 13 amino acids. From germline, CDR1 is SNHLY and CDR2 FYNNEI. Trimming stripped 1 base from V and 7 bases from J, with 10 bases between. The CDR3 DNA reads TGTGCCAGCAGTGAAGGCCCAGGGAGTGGCTACACCTTC. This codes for CASSEGPGSGYTF.

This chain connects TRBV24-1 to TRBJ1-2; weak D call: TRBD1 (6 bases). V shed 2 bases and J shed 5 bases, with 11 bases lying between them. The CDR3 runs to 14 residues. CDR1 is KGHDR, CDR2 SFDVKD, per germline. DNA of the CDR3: TGTGCCACCAGTGATTCAGGGACAACGTATGGCTACACCTTC. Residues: CATSDSGTTYGYTF.

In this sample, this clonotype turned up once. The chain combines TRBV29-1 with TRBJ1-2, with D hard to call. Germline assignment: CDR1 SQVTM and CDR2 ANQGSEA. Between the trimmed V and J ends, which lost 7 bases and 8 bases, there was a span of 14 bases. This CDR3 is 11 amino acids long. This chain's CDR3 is CSAIDAPGYTF. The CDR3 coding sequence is TGCAGCGCCATAGACGCTCCCGGCTACACCTTC. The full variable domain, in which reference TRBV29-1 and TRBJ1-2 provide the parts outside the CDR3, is SAVISQKPSRDICQRGTSLTIQCQVDSQVTMMFWYRQQPGQSLTLIATANQGSEATYESGFVIDKFPISRPNLTFSTLTVSNMSPEDSSIYLCSAIDAPGYTFGSGTRLTVV.

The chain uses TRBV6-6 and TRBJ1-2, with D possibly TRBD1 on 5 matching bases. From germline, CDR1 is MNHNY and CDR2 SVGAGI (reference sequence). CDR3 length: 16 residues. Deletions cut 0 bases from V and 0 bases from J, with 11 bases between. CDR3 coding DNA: TGTGCCAGCAGTTACTCGGGGGATTTGACTAACTATGGCTACACCTTC. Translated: CASSYSGDLTNYGYTF.

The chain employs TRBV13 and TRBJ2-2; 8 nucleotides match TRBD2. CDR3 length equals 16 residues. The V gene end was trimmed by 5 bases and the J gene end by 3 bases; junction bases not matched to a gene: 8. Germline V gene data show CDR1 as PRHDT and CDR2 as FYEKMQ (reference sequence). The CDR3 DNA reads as TGTGCCAGCAGCCGGGGGGGGGGACTTTACACCGGGGAGCTGTTTTTT. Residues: CASSRGGGLYTGELFF. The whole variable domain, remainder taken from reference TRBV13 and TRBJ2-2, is AAGVIQSPRHLIKEKRETATLKCYPIPRHDTVYWYQQGPGQDPQFLISFYEKMQSDKGSIPDRFSAQQFSDYHSELNMSSLELGDSALYFCASSRGGGLYTGELFFGEGSRLTVL.

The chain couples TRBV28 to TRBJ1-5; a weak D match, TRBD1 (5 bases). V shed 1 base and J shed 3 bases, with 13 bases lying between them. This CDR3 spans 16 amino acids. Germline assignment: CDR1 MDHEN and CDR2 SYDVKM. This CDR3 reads CASSLFGGPLNQPQHF. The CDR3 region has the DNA TGTGCCAGCAGTTTATTTGGGGGTCCCCTCAATCAGCCCCAGCATTTT.

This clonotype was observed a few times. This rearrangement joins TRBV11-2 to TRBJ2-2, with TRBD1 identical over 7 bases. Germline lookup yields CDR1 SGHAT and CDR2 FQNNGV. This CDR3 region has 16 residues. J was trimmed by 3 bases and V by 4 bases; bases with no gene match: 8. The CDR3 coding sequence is TGTGCCAGCAGCTCCCTCGGGACAGCCTACACCGGGGAGCTGTTTTTT. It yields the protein CASSSLGTAYTGELFF.

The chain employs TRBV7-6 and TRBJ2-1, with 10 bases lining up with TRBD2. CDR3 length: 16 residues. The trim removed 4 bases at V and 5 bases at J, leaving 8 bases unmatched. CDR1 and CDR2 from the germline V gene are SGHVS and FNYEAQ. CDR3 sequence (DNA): TGTGCCAGCAGCTCGTCCCCAGCGGGAGGGGACAATGAGCAGTTCTTC. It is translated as CASSSSPAGGDNEQFF.

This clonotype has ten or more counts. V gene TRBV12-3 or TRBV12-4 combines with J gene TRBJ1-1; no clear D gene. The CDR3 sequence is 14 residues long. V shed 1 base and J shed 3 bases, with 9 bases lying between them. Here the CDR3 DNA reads TGTGCCAGCAGTTTAGGGGTAAGGGACACTGAAGCTTTCTTT. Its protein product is CASSLGVRDTEAFF.

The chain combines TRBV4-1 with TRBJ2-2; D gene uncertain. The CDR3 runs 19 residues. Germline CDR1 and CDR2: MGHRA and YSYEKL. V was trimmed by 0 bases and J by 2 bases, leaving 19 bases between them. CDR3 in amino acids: CASSQDELAIFDNTGELFF. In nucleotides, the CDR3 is TGCGCCAGCAGCCAAGATGAATTGGCAATTTTTGACAACACCGGGGAGCTGTTTTTT.

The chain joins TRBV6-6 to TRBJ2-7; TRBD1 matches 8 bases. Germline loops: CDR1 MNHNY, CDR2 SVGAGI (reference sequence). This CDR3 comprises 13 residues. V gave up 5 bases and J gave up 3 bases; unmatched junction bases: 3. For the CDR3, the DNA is TGTGCCAGCAGTGACAGGGGTCACTACGAGCAGTACTTC. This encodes CASSDRGHYEQYF.

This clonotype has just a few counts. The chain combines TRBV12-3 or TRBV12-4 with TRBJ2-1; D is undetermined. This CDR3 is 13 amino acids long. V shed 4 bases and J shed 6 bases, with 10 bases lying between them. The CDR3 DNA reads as TGTGCCAGCAGTTACGGTGTCTCCAATGAGCAGTTCTTC. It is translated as CASSYGVSNEQFF.

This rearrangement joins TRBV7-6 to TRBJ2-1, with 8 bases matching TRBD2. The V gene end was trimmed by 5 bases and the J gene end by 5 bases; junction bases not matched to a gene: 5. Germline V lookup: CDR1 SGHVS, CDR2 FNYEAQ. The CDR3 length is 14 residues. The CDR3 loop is CASSVGGGDNEQFF. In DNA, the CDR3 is TGTGCCAGCAGCGTCGGGGGGGGGGACAATGAGCAGTTCTTC.

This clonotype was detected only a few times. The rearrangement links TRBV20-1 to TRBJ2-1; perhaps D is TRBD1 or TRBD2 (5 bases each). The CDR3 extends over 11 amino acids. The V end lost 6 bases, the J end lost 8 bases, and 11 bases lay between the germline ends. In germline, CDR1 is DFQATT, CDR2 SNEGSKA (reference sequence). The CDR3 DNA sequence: TGCAGTGCCCCCTTGGGACATGAGCAGTTCTTC. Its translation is CSAPLGHEQFF.

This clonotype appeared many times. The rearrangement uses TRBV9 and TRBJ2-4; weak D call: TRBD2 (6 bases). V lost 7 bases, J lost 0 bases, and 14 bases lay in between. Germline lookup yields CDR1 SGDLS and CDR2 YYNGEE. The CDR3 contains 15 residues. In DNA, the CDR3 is TGTGCCAGCGCTCCGGGGGATCTAGCCAAAAACATTCAGTACTTC. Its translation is CASAPGDLAKNIQYF.

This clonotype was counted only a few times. CDR3 bases: TGCGCCAGCAGCCCGCGACTAGCTGACTACGAGCAGTACGTC. Residues: CASSPRLADYEQYV. The V call is TRBV4-1, the J call TRBJ2-7; 7 positions match TRBD2. The CDR3 spans 14 residues. Germline CDR1 is MGHRA and CDR2 is YSYEKL. Trimming removed 4 bases from V and 3 bases from J; junction bases left unmatched: 6.

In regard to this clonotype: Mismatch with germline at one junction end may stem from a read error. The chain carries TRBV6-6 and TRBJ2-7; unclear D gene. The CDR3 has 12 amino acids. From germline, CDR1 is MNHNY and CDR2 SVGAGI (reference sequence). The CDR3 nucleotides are TGTGTCAGCAGTGACCTCGGCCGTGAGCAGTACTTC. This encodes CVSSDLGREQYF.

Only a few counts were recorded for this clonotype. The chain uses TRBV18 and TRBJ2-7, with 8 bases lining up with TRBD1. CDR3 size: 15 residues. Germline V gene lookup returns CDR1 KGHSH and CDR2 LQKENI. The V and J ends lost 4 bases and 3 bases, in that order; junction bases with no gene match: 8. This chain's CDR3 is CASSRGDRGSYEQYF. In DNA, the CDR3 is TGTGCCAGCTCACGAGGTGACAGGGGAAGCTACGAGCAGTACTTC.

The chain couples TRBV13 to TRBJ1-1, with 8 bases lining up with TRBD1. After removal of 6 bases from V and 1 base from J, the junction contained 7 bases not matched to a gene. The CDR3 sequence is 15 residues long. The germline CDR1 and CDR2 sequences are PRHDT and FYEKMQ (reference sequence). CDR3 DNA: TGTGCCAGCAGAAAACGGACAGGGCGGAACACTGAAGCTTTCTTT. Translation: CASRKRTGRNTEAFF. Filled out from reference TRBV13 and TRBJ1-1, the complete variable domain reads AAGVIQSPRHLIKEKRETATLKCYPIPRHDTVYWYQQGPGQDPQFLISFYEKMQSDKGSIPDRFSAQQFSDYHSELNMSSLELGDSALYFCASRKRTGRNTEAFFGQGTRLTVV.

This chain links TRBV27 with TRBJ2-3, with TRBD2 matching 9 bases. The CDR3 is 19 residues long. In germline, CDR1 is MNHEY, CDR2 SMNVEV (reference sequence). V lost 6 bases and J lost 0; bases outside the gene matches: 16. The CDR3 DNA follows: TGTGCCAGCAGCAGCTTTCCTGGTAGCGGGGGTCTGAGCACAGATACGCAGTATTTT. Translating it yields CASSSFPGSGGLSTDTQYF.

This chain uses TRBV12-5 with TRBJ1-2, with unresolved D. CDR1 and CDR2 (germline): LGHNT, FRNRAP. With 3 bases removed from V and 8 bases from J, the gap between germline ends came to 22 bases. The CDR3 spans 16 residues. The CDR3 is CASGFDLVDLREGYTF. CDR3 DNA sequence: TGTGCTAGTGGTTTTGATTTGGTCGACCTCCGGGAAGGCTACACCTTC. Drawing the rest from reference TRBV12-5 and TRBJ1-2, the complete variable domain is DARVTQTPRHKVTEMGQEVTMRCQPILGHNTVFWYRQTMMQGLELLAYFRNRAPLDDSGMPKDRFSAEMPDATLATLKIQPSEPRDSAVYFCASGFDLVDLREGYTFGSGTRLTVV.

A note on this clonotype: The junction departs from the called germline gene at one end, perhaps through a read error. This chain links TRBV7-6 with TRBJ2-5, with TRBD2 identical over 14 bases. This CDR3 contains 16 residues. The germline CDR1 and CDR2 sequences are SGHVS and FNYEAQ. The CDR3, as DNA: TGTGCTAGCAGCCAGACTAGCGGGGGGGCCGGTGAGACCCAGTACTTC. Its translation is CASSQTSGGAGETQYF.

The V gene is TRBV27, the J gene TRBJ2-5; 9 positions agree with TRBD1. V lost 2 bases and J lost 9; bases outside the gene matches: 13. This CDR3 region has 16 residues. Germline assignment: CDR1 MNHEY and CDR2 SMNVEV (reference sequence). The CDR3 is CASSLTWTGVLVSQYF. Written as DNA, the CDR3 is TGTGCCAGCAGTTTAACTTGGACAGGGGTCCTTGTGTCCCAGTACTTC.